The 16 T cell receptor beta chains listed next were all sequenced from one sample in a study of patients and donors after allogeneic stem cell transplantation. MiXCR, run by TCRdb on the RT-PCR reads, gives a single entry per CDR3 protein. The data show 200,000 to 250,000 distinct CDR3 sequences, less than 50% seen once. Material: blood, either unsorted or a sorted T cell fraction (not recorded which). These receptor sequences come from a human donor who was either an allogeneic HSCT recipient or a stem cell or donor lymphocyte infusion donor (not recorded which). It is not recorded whose cells these are; they may come from a transplant donor.

There are a few counts of this clonotype. V is TRBV28 and J is TRBJ1-4, with D uncertain. The CDR3 is 15 residues long. CDR1 is MDHEN and CDR2 is SYDVKM in the germline V gene. Trimming cost V 7 bases and J 5 bases, with 17 bases left between them. CDR3 bases: TGTGCCAGCAACCCCTCTACGAAAATGAATGAAAAACTGTTTTTT. The encoded protein is CASNPSTKMNEKLFF. Together with reference TRBV28 and TRBJ1-4, the CDR3 gives the full variable domain: DVKVTQSSRYLVKRTGEKVFLECVQDMDHENMFWYRQDPGLGLRLIYFSYDVKMKEKGDIPEGYSVSREKKERFSLILESASTNQTSMYLCASNPSTKMNEKLFFGSGTQLSVL.

This clonotype occurred a few times. The J gene is TRBJ2-1, the V gene TRBV12-3 or TRBV12-4; TRBD2 agrees at 10 bases. The CDR3 consists of 15 residues. Trimming took 4 bases from V and 7 from J; bases not matched to a gene: 7. This chain's CDR3 is CASSSRLAGVNEQFF. The CDR3 DNA reads as TGTGCCAGCAGTTCCCGGCTAGCGGGGGTGAATGAGCAGTTCTTC.

A few counts support this clonotype. The chain has TRBV12-3 or TRBV12-4 and TRBJ1-1, with a tentative D call TRBD1 (6 bases). The CDR3 is made up of 14 amino acids. Trimming removed 5 bases from V and 1 base from J, with 11 bases in between. Here the CDR3 reads CASSARTENTEAFF. The DNA of the CDR3 is TGTGCCAGCAGTGCCAGGACAGAGAACACTGAAGCTTTCTTT.

The rearrangement links TRBV12-3 or TRBV12-4 to TRBJ2-5; 8 bases fit TRBD1. The J segment lost 4 bases and the V segment lost 3 bases, leaving 7 bases of the junction unmatched. This CDR3 is 15 amino acids long. CDR3 in DNA: TGTGCCAGCAGTTTGCGTTCAGGGGGCGGAGAGACCCAGTACTTC. Its translation is CASSLRSGGGETQYF.

V is TRBV5-1 and J is TRBJ2-2, with a tentative D call TRBD2 (5 bases). This CDR3 spans 13 amino acids. Germline CDR1 is SGHRS and CDR2 is YFSETQ. The V end was cut by 1 base, the J end by 9 bases, with 10 bases between. CDR3 loop: CASSLSLARELFF. DNA of the CDR3: TGCGCCAGCAGCTTGTCTCTAGCTCGGGAGCTGTTTTTT.

The V call is TRBV7-9, the J call TRBJ2-1; D is undetermined. This CDR3 is built from 16 residues. The germline CDR1 and CDR2 sequences are SEHNR and FQNEAQ (reference sequence). V was cut by 5 bases and J by 5 bases, with 19 bases left in between. The CDR3 coding sequence is TGTGCCAGCAGCCCCGGAGCCTCCGCAAGGGACAATGAGCAGTTCTTC. This codes for CASSPGASARDNEQFF.

The chain uses TRBV7-9 and TRBJ2-7; D is undetermined. The CDR3 length is 16 residues. V lost 0 bases, J lost 2 bases, and 14 bases lay in between. CDR1 is SEHNR, CDR2 FQNEAQ, per germline (reference sequence). CDR3 nucleotide sequence: TGTGCCAGCAGCTTAGCGCTGGCAATTTACCCCTACGAGCAGTACTTC. It is translated as CASSLALAIYPYEQYF.

The rearrangement links TRBV4-1 to TRBJ1-1; possibly TRBD1 for D (6 bases). Between the trimmed V and J ends, which lost 1 base and 9 bases, there was a span of 21 bases. Germline lookup yields CDR1 MGHRA and CDR2 YSYEKL. The CDR3 has 16 amino acids. The CDR3 DNA follows: TGCGCCAGCAGCCAAGGGGGGTTGAACAGGGATCGTCAAGCTTTCTTT. Residues: CASSQGGLNRDRQAFF.

Only a few counts were recorded for this clonotype. CDR3 protein: CASSPGNSPLHF. CDR3 DNA: TGTGCCAGCAGTCCAGGGAATTCACCCCTCCACTTT. This chain connects TRBV28 to TRBJ1-6, with a weak D call TRBD1 (5 bases). The CDR3 consists of 12 residues. The germline V and J ends were trimmed by 5 bases and 7 bases, with 6 bases remaining between them. Germline V gene sequence: CDR1 MDHEN, CDR2 SYDVKM.

This CDR3 reads CASSGYSYPYTDTQYF. In nucleotides, the CDR3 is TGTGCCAGCAGCGGTTACTCGTACCCCTATACAGATACGCAGTATTTT. The V call is TRBV9, the J call TRBJ2-3; D is unclear. V was pared by 3 bases and J by 3 bases, with 17 bases between. The CDR3 extends over 16 amino acids. CDR1 SGDLS and CDR2 YYNGEE come from the germline V gene.

The chain recombines TRBV5-5 with TRBJ1-6; no reliable D call. Trimming stripped 0 bases from V and 0 bases from J, with 7 bases between. Germline-derived CDR1 and CDR2 are SGHKS and YYEKEE (reference sequence). This CDR3 is 16 amino acids long. The DNA for the CDR3 is TGTGCCAGCAGCTTGGCCCCGAGCTCCTATAATTCACCCCTCCACTTT. Amino acid sequence: CASSLAPSSYNSPLHF. Drawing the rest from reference TRBV5-5 and TRBJ1-6, the complete variable domain is DAGVTQSPTHLIKTRGQQVTLRCSPISGHKSVSWYQQVLGQGPQFIFQYYEKEERGRGNFPDRFSARQFPNYSSELNVNALLLGDSALYLCASSLAPSSYNSPLHFGNGTRLTVT.

J is TRBJ1-1 and V is TRBV9; D gene ambiguous. The length of the CDR3 is 14 residues. Trimming stripped 0 bases from V and 0 bases from J, with 6 bases between. The germline V gene has CDR1 SGDLS and CDR2 YYNGEE. The CDR3 spells CASSVGLLNTEAFF. The CDR3 DNA follows: TGTGCCAGCAGCGTAGGGCTTTTGAACACTGAAGCTTTCTTT.

The chain joins TRBV7-8 to TRBJ1-1; D ambiguous. V was shortened by 2 bases and J by 3 bases, with 10 bases between the two germline ends. The CDR3 is 14 residues long. The germline V gene has CDR1 SGHVS and CDR2 FQNEAQ. The CDR3 here is CASSLWTGDTEAFF. The CDR3 DNA reads as TGTGCCAGCAGCTTATGGACCGGGGACACTGAAGCTTTCTTT.

The J gene is TRBJ2-7, the V gene TRBV9, with a tentative D call TRBD1 (6 bases). Looked up from germline, CDR1 is SGDLS and CDR2 is YYNGEE. This CDR3 region has 16 residues. Trimming left V 0 bases short and J 5 bases short, with 18 bases between. The CDR3 sequence: CASSVAPNRAGDEQYF. The CDR3 DNA reads TGTGCCAGCAGCGTAGCTCCGAACAGGGCCGGGGACGAGCAGTACTTC. The entire variable domain, with the rest obtained from reference TRBV9 and TRBJ2-7, is as follows: DSGVTQTPKHLITATGQRVTLRCSPRSGDLSVYWYQQSLDQGLQFLIQYYNGEERAKGNILERFSAQQFPDLHSELNLSSLELGDSALYFCASSVAPNRAGDEQYFGPGTRLTVT.

This clonotype was seen more than once but under ten times. V gene TRBV20-1 combines with J gene TRBJ1-6; D possibly corresponds to TRBD1 (5 bases). This CDR3 has 17 amino acids. V was pared by 3 bases and J by 0 bases, with 15 bases between. Germline loops: CDR1 DFQATT, CDR2 SNEGSKA (reference sequence). The CDR3 DNA follows: TGCAGTGCTAGTTCTCCAGGGCAAAGCTCCTATAATTCACCCCTCCACTTT. Translating gives CSASSPGQSSYNSPLHF.

The V call is TRBV20-1, the J call TRBJ2-1; 7 bases agree with TRBD2. Germline V gives CDR1 DFQATT, CDR2 SNEGSKA (reference sequence). Losses at the gene ends were 0 bases for V and 4 bases for J; bases not matched to a gene: 6. This CDR3 region has 15 residues. CDR3 sequence reads: CSARDHGTTYNEQFF. The CDR3 DNA reads TGCAGTGCTAGAGATCACGGGACTACATACAATGAGCAGTTCTTC.